This record looks at one T cell receptor (beta chain) sequence and its context. This receptor's antigen is unknown. No base quality information exists; no much larger clone differs at one position. This sample was included in a study of blood T cell repertoires in COVID-19 (dated by TCRdb to between 2020 and 2021). Concerning the study at large: The collaborator samples originated in the United States, Italy and Spain and spanned the acute and convalescent phases of COVID-19. The material from the prospective study consisted of cDNA or gDNA derived from T cells, B-cell-depleted T cells, or PBMCs. The dataset comprised deeply sampled blood TCRbeta repertoires from subjects exposed to, actively infected with, or recovered from COVID-19. A freely available public database, intended as a resource for researchers studying the immune response to SARS-CoV-2, is where the repertoires were released. The samples were drawn from the first 160 participants of the ongoing ImmuneRACE study and from over 950 subjects provided by 6 global collaborators. Sample metadata almost always included a de-identified subject ID, COVID-19 status, age in years and sex. HLA class I and class II types, where available, came from metadata supplied by the sample provider rather than from assay-based typing.

Germline trimming amounts to 8 bases on V and 7 bases on J, with 11 as the count of junction bases outside the gene matches. The CDR3 has 14 amino acids, counting the end cysteine and phenylalanine. The CDR3 DNA has 42 bases and is translated from base 1. Based on the germline V gene, the CDR1 and CDR2 sequences are MNHEY and SVGAGI. Overall study outcomes, separate from this receptor: Clinical and demographic metadata were provided uncurated, with the amount varying by source and participant.

TCRbeta CDR3 regions were amplified from genomic DNA using the immunoSEQ Assay, a bias-controlled multiplex PCR. The authors' analysis ran thus. The number of nucleated cells in each sample was estimated by amplification of reference gene primers within the assay. To quantify the absolute abundance of each unique TCRbeta CDR3 rearrangement, sequence reads were collapsed and filtered. Productive Simpson clonality was computed per sample as the square root of Simpson's diversity index over productive rearrangements. TCRdb's version of the immuneACCESS table is confined to in-frame rearrangements and falls short of the full clone set. An unresolved V gene accounts for under half of the shortfall where checked; the remainder is of unknown origin. For V, J and clone size, that table is used; D and trimming come from the DNA. The sample table holds 220,000 or so clones, of which approximately 90% were seen once. The top ten clonotypes cover roughly 3% of the sample.

In the prospective study, participants were about 18 to 89 years old, resided in 20 to 30 geographic areas of the United States, and were enrolled through a virtual design. In the prospective study, participants were assigned to cohorts based on the clinical history participants reported in a screening survey and a study questionnaire. Mobile phlebotomists in the prospective study collected whole blood, serum and a nasopharyngeal or oropharyngeal swab from every participant. Participants in the prospective study had the option to provide additional blood draws and questionnaires over a roughly 2-month period. Before DNA extraction, blood samples from the prospective study were shipped at room temperature or frozen.

Sequencing used PBMCs or T cells enriched from blood (not recorded which). The receptor was isolated from a young woman in a cohort exposed to, infected with or recovered from COVID-19 (not recorded which). The chain is encoded by TRBV6-5 joined to TRBJ2-1, and TRBD2 aligns with 7 junction nucleotides. At the DNA level, the sequence is TGTGCCAGCCGCGGGTGGGAGGGCACGAATGAGCAGTTCTTC. Its coded protein is CASRGWEGTNEQFF.